The next 20 T cell receptor beta chains were all read from a single sample in a study of cytomegalovirus exposure and HLA in healthy donors. PCR employed 60 Vbeta and 13 Jbeta primers. Assay used: immunoSEQ multiplex PCR; TCRdb lists only in-frame clones, some missing. The profile covers 200,000 to 300,000 clones, with around four fifths appearing a single time and 2% to 2.5% taken by the ten largest. What was sequenced was PBMCs. Receptors were obtained from a woman in her forties in good health and CMV-seropositive.

The V and J genes are TRBV6-6 and TRBJ2-5, with 7 bases lining up with TRBD1. Germline-derived CDR1 and CDR2 are MNHNY and SVGAGI (reference sequence). J was trimmed by 4 bases and V by 7 bases; bases with no gene match: 6. The CDR3 consists of 13 residues. Written as DNA, the CDR3 is TGTGCCAGCACCAGGGGGACCCCAGAGACCCAGTACTTC. Its translation: CASTRGTPETQYF.

The V and J genes are TRBV6-6 and TRBJ1-2; possibly TRBD1 for D (5 bases). The germline V and J ends were trimmed by 2 bases and 6 bases, with 7 bases remaining between them. The germline gives CDR1 MNHNY, CDR2 SVGAGI (reference sequence). The CDR3 spans 12 residues. In nucleotides, the CDR3 is TGTGCCAGCAGTTACCAAGGGGATGGCTACACCTTC. Protein sequence: CASSYQGDGYTF.

The chain carries TRBV13 and TRBJ1-1, with 7 positions matching TRBD1. The CDR3 runs 13 residues. Germline trimming cut 7 bases from V and 7 bases from J; bases unmatched to any gene: 9. Germline values: CDR1 PRHDT, CDR2 FYEKMQ (reference sequence). CDR3 sequence reads: CASTLKGAGEAFF. As DNA, the CDR3 is TGTGCCAGCACCTTGAAGGGGGCCGGTGAAGCTTTCTTT.

The V and J genes are TRBV25-1 and TRBJ2-5; D not certain. Germline V gene lookup returns CDR1 MGHDK and CDR2 SYGVNS. Trimming left V 6 bases short and J 2 bases short, with 4 bases between. This CDR3 has 11 amino acids. As DNA, the CDR3 is TGTGCCAGCAGCGTACAAGAGACCCAGTACTTC. It codes for CASSVQETQYF.

The V and J genes are TRBV5-1 and TRBJ1-2; D gene uncertain. The germline V gene has CDR1 SGHRS and CDR2 YFSETQ. CDR3 size: 13 residues. With 0 bases removed from V and 8 bases from J, the gap between germline ends came to 11 bases. CDR3 coding DNA: TGCGCCAGCAGCTTGGCAGGCCAGGAAGGCTACACCTTC. This translates into CASSLAGQEGYTF.

In regard to this clone: Other DNA sequences from this sample encode an identical CDR3 as well. The chain links TRBV28 to TRBJ1-2; weak D call: TRBD1 (6 bases). The CDR3 runs to 13 residues. Germline V gene sequence: CDR1 MDHEN, CDR2 SYDVKM. Trimming left V 2 bases short and J 5 bases short, with 9 bases between. The CDR3 loop reads CASSLGQGYGYTF. The CDR3 region has the DNA TGTGCCAGCAGTTTAGGCCAGGGGTATGGCTACACCTTC.

In its sample, this clone was seen a few times. The rearrangement joins TRBV2 to TRBJ1-6, with TRBD1 matching 11 bases. Germline V gene data show CDR1 as SNHLY and CDR2 as FYNNEI. J lost 9 bases, V lost 5 bases, and 6 bases had no gene match. The CDR3 is 15 amino acids. This chain's CDR3 is CASSPWDRGGSPLHF. The CDR3 DNA reads TGTGCCAGCAGTCCATGGGACAGGGGGGGTTCACCCCTCCACTTT.

This chain links TRBV2 with TRBJ2-3; D is perhaps TRBD2 (6 bases). The germline V gene encodes CDR1 SNHLY and CDR2 FYNNEI. The CDR3 is made up of 14 amino acids. V lost 8 bases and J lost 6, with 18 bases in between. The CDR3 DNA is TGTGCCAGCGGGTCTACCAAGGGGAGGGATACGCAGTATTTT. The encoded protein is CASGSTKGRDTQYF.

The genes are TRBV5-1 and TRBJ1-1; 7 nucleotides align to TRBD1. Germline lookup yields CDR1 SGHRS and CDR2 YFSETQ. The CDR3 is made up of 13 amino acids. V dropped 2 bases and J dropped 7; count of bases not matched to a gene: 5. CDR3 DNA: TGCGCCAGCAGCTTTTCGGGACAGCTTGAAGCTTTCTTT. This sequence encodes CASSFSGQLEAFF.

In DNA form, the CDR3 reads TGTGCCAGCAGCCAGGACAGGGGAGACTATGGCTACACCTTC. Amino acid sequence: CASSQDRGDYGYTF. The chain recombines TRBV11-2 with TRBJ1-2; TRBD1 matches at 9 bases. The V segment lost 5 bases and the J segment 3 bases; nucleotides outside the gene matches: 4. Germline-derived CDR1 and CDR2 are SGHAT and FQNNGV. The CDR3 totals 14 residues.

The genes are TRBV30 and TRBJ2-3; 9 bases fit TRBD1. V lost 5 bases to trimming and J lost 3 bases; unmatched junction nucleotides: 0. Germline V CDR1 and CDR2: GTSNPN, SVGIG (reference sequence). This CDR3 contains 12 residues. The CDR3 bases are TGTGCCTGGGACAGGGGGACAGATACGCAGTATTTT. It codes for CAWDRGTDTQYF.

The V gene is TRBV11-2, the J gene TRBJ1-6; TRBD1 might be the D (5 bases). The CDR3 is made up of 15 amino acids. Germline CDR1 and CDR2: SGHAT and FQNNGV. V lost 0 bases to trimming and J lost 10 bases, with 13 bases between them. CDR3 sequence (DNA): TGTGCCAGCAGCTTAGACTCACAGGAGTACTCACCCCTCCACTTT. Its protein is CASSLDSQEYSPLHF.

The V and J genes are TRBV27 and TRBJ2-2; D is unclear. Trimming cost V 2 bases and J 6 bases, with 4 bases left between them. The CDR3 consists of 12 residues. The germline CDR1 and CDR2 sequences are MNHEY and SMNVEV (reference sequence). For the CDR3, the DNA is TGTGCCAGCAGTTTACGGGCCGGGGAGCTGTTTTTT. Its translation: CASSLRAGELFF.

The chain uses TRBV2 and TRBJ1-6; D gene uncertain. CDR1 is SNHLY, CDR2 FYNNEI, per germline. The germline V and J ends were trimmed by 4 bases and 2 bases, with 6 bases remaining between them. CDR3 length: 14 residues. In DNA form, the CDR3 reads TGTGCCAGCAGTGGTTTTACCTATAATTCACCCCTCCACTTT. Translation gives CASSGFTYNSPLHF.

This chain connects TRBV5-6 to TRBJ1-1; 7 bases map to TRBD1. From germline, CDR1 is SGHDT and CDR2 YYEEEE. Losses at the gene ends were 3 bases for V and 11 bases for J; bases not matched to a gene: 13. The CDR3 loop spans 14 amino acids. CDR3 region: CASSSLGQAARAFF. Written as DNA, the CDR3 is TGTGCCAGCAGCTCATTAGGACAGGCGGCGCGTGCTTTCTTT.

CDR3 protein: CASRTSGDLDTQYF. In DNA, the CDR3 is TGTGCCAGCAGGACTAGCGGGGACTTGGATACGCAGTATTTT. The rearrangement links TRBV6-5 to TRBJ2-3, with 11 bases aligning to TRBD2. From germline, CDR1 is MNHEY and CDR2 SVGAGI. The V gene end was trimmed by 6 bases and the J gene end by 6 bases; junction bases not matched to a gene: 5. CDR3 size: 14 residues.

The chain links TRBV27 to TRBJ2-1, with 13 bases aligning to TRBD2. In germline, CDR1 is MNHEY, CDR2 SMNVEV (reference sequence). J gave up 10 bases and V 5 bases, and 14 bases lay outside the gene matches. This CDR3 has 17 residues. The chain's CDR3 is CASSTPSGTSGVREQFF. For the CDR3, the DNA is TGTGCCAGCAGTACCCCCTCCGGGACTAGCGGGGTACGGGAGCAGTTCTTC.

The table lists this clone with a count of one. The chain is built from TRBV21-1 and TRBJ1-6; the tabulated D call, TRBD1, remains unverified against the DNA. TRBV21-1 is a pseudogene segment. This CDR3 region has 17 residues. The CDR3 sequence: CASSNTGQGGNNSPLHF. The CDR3 bases are TGTGCCAGCAGCAACACGGGACAGGGGGGAAATAATTCACCCCTCCACTTT.

This chain joins TRBV13 and TRBJ1-1; 10 bases are shared with TRBD1. The junction had 10 bases not matched to a gene; V was cut back by 5 bases and J by 4 bases. Germline values: CDR1 PRHDT, CDR2 FYEKMQ (reference sequence). The CDR3 has 16 residues. The CDR3 sequence is CASSQDPTGGGTEAFF. DNA of the CDR3: TGTGCCAGCAGCCAAGATCCGACAGGGGGCGGCACTGAAGCTTTCTTT.

The V and J genes are TRBV18 and TRBJ2-1, with 8 bases fitting TRBD1. The CDR3 has 15 amino acids. Germline V gene data show CDR1 as KGHSH and CDR2 as LQKENI. V lost 3 bases to trimming and J lost 7 bases; unmatched junction nucleotides: 8. CDR3 sequence: CASSPRETGVNEQFF. The CDR3 DNA is TGTGCCAGCTCACCTAGAGAGACAGGGGTGAATGAGCAGTTCTTC.